The 5 T cell receptor beta chains below were found in one sample sequenced in a study of long-term antiretroviral therapy in people with HIV. This was the immunoSEQ v3.0 assay at survey level. The assay was immunoSEQ multiplex PCR, and TCRdb's table has in-frame clones only and misses some. The table has approximately 12,000 clones, 60% to 80% seen once. This sample comprised unsorted PBMCs, obtained 0.8 years before starting antiretroviral therapy. Receptors originate from a woman aged 40 to 49 with HIV.

This chain uses TRBV6-5 with TRBJ2-3, with TRBD2 matching over 8 bases. The CDR3 length is 15 residues. V shed 5 bases and J 1 base; nucleotides not matched to a gene: 5. The germline gives CDR1 MNHEY, CDR2 SVGAGI. CDR3 sequence: CASSTSGSGTDTQYF. The CDR3 coding sequence is TGTGCCAGCAGTACCAGCGGGAGTGGCACAGATACGCAGTATTTT.

This clone appeared once. The chain carries TRBV6-6 and TRBJ2-3; 7 nucleotides align to TRBD2. Trimming at V came to 2 bases and at J to 4 bases, leaving 6 bases not matched to a gene. The CDR3 consists of 15 residues. Germline V gene data show CDR1 as MNHNY and CDR2 as SVGAGI (reference sequence). CDR3 residues: CASSYGWEGPDTQYF. In DNA, the CDR3 is TGTGCCAGCAGTTACGGGTGGGAGGGGCCAGATACGCAGTATTTT.

The genes are TRBV5-4 and TRBJ2-1, with 10 bases fitting TRBD1. Germline-derived CDR1 and CDR2 are SGHNT and YYREEE (reference sequence). The J segment lost 10 bases and the V segment lost 2 bases, leaving 9 bases of the junction unmatched. The CDR3 sequence is 15 residues long. The CDR3 region is CASSLGQGVSREQFF. The CDR3 DNA follows: TGTGCCAGCAGCTTAGGACAGGGGGTAAGTCGGGAGCAGTTCTTC.

This clone was seen only a few times. V gene TRBV11-2 combines with J gene TRBJ2-7; D is possibly TRBD1 (6 bases). The CDR3 length is 13 residues. The germline V and J ends were trimmed by 1 base and 6 bases, with 10 bases remaining between them. The germline gives CDR1 SGHAT, CDR2 FQNNGV. The CDR3 nucleotides are TGTGCCAGCAGCTTAGGCCAGGGGCCCGAGCAGTACTTC. Translation gives CASSLGQGPEQYF.

This sequence joins TRBV7-3 and TRBJ2-3, with TRBD2 identical over 12 bases. Trimming removed 0 bases from V and 6 bases from J; junction bases left unmatched: 13. Germline-derived CDR1 and CDR2 are SGHTA and FQGTGA. This CDR3 region has 19 residues. The CDR3 spells CASSLTSYLAGGPSDTQYF. CDR3 nucleotides: TGTGCCAGCAGCTTAACGTCATACCTAGCGGGAGGGCCGTCGGATACGCAGTATTTT.